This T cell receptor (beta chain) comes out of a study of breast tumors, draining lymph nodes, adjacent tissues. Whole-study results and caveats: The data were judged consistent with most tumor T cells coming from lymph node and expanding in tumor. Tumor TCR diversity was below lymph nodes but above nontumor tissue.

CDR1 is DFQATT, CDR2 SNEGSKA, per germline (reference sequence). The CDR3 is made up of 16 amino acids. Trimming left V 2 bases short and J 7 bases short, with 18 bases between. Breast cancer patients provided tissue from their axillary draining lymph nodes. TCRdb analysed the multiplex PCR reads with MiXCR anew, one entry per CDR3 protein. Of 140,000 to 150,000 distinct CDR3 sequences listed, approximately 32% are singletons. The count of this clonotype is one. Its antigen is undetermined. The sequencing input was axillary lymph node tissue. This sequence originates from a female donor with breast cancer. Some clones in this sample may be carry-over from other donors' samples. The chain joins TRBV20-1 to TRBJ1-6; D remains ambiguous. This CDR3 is CSARKSRGDFNSPLHF. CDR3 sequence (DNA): TGCAGTGCTAGAAAATCCCGCGGAGATTTCAATTCACCCCTCCACTTT.